The 28 T cell receptor beta chains reported below all come from one sample, sequenced in a study of shared clonotypes between healthy human individuals. Naive CD8 populations comprised CD45RO-negative cells positively selected for CCR7, excluding terminally differentiated effector memory CD45RA+ cells. TCRdb's table, derived via immunoSEQ multiplex PCR, lists solely in-frame clones and lacks some. The sample has over 750,000 clones; around 96% are singletons. The sample consisted of naive CD8+ T cells sorted from blood. These receptors were taken from a man aged 25 to 45 in good health.

The chain has TRBV7-9 and TRBJ2-7; the D is unclear. CDR1 is SEHNR and CDR2 is FQNEAQ in the germline V gene (reference sequence). Trimming removed 8 bases at V and 1 base at J, with 9 bases between. The CDR3 has 12 amino acids. The CDR3 DNA reads as TGTGCCAGCCAGACGGAGTCCTACGAGCAGTACTTC. It translates to CASQTESYEQYF.

This chain connects TRBV6-6 to TRBJ2-5; D is possibly TRBD1 (6 bases). Germline V gene data show CDR1 as MNHNY and CDR2 as SVGAGI (reference sequence). CDR3 length: 14 amino acids. V was clipped by 4 bases and J by 1 base, with 10 bases between them. As DNA, the CDR3 is TGTGCCAGCAGTTGGGACACAACCCAAGAGACCCAGTACTTC. Translation gives CASSWDTTQETQYF.

This clone came up a few times. V and J are TRBV6-5 and TRBJ2-2; TRBD1 is a possible D gene (5 bases). CDR3 length equals 13 residues. V was clipped by 1 base and J by 7 bases, with 7 bases between them. Germline V CDR1 and CDR2: MNHEY, SVGAGI. This CDR3 reads CASSYWTSGELFF. In DNA form, the CDR3 reads TGTGCCAGCAGTTACTGGACAAGCGGGGAGCTGTTTTTT.

This clone has a single count. V and J are TRBV6-6 and TRBJ1-2; 7 bases are a match to TRBD1. Trimming at V came to 5 bases and at J to 8 bases, leaving 5 bases not matched to a gene. Germline values: CDR1 MNHNY, CDR2 SVGAGI (reference sequence). The CDR3 contains 12 residues. The CDR3 DNA is TGTGCCAGCAGTCCAGGGGGAGGAGGCTACACCTTC. This gives the protein CASSPGGGGYTF.

The rearrangement uses TRBV5-6 and TRBJ2-7, with D perhaps TRBD2 (6 bases). The germline CDR1 and CDR2 sequences are SGHDT and YYEEEE. V was shortened by 4 bases and J by 6 bases, with 8 bases between the two germline ends. This CDR3 region has 11 residues. The chain's CDR3 is CASSQTSEQYF. The CDR3 DNA reads TGTGCCAGCAGCCAGACTAGCGAGCAGTACTTC.

This chain connects TRBV9 to TRBJ2-5, with D possibly being TRBD2 (5 bases). The CDR3 runs 15 residues. Trimming stripped 0 bases from V and 0 bases from J, with 9 bases between. Germline CDR1 SGDLS, CDR2 YYNGEE. The CDR3 coding sequence is TGTGCCAGCAGCGTAGCTAGCCGGTACCAAGAGACCCAGTACTTC. Amino acids: CASSVASRYQETQYF.

The genes are TRBV13 and TRBJ2-2; TRBD2 is a possible D gene (6 bases). The CDR3 contains 16 residues. The V and J ends lost 1 base and 4 bases respectively, with 13 bases between them. Germline-derived CDR1 and CDR2 are PRHDT and FYEKMQ (reference sequence). This CDR3 reads CASSLVSGVATGELFF. DNA of the CDR3: TGTGCCAGCAGCTTAGTTTCGGGAGTAGCCACCGGGGAGCTGTTTTTT. Supplemented by reference TRBV13 and TRBJ2-2, the full variable domain reads AAGVIQSPRHLIKEKRETATLKCYPIPRHDTVYWYQQGPGQDPQFLISFYEKMQSDKGSIPDRFSAQQFSDYHSELNMSSLELGDSALYFCASSLVSGVATGELFFGEGSRLTVL.

The chain couples TRBV6-6 to TRBJ2-7; D is undetermined. Trimming stripped 0 bases from V and 2 bases from J, with 14 bases between. The V gene's germline CDR1 is MNHNY and CDR2 SVGAGI (reference sequence). The CDR3 runs 16 residues. The CDR3 is CASSYSSRLDPYEQYF. In nucleotides, the CDR3 is TGTGCCAGCAGTTACTCCTCACGTTTGGATCCCTACGAGCAGTACTTC.

This chain connects TRBV4-1 to TRBJ2-5; either TRBD1 or TRBD2 may supply D (5 bases each). The CDR3 extends over 15 amino acids. Germline V lookup: CDR1 MGHRA, CDR2 YSYEKL. Trimming left V 0 bases short and J 2 bases short, with 10 bases between. CDR3 in DNA: TGCGCCAGCAGCCAAGATCGGGGCCTGCAAGAGACCCAGTACTTC. Translation: CASSQDRGLQETQYF.

The genes are TRBV7-2 and TRBJ1-2, with D uncertain. V was cut by 4 bases and J by 4 bases, with 16 bases left in between. CDR1 SGHTA and CDR2 FQGNSA come from the germline V gene. The CDR3 totals 15 residues. CDR3 DNA sequence: TGTGCCAGCAGCTCACGGGCGGCAGGCGTCTATGGCTACACCTTC. Translation: CASSSRAAGVYGYTF.

The chain couples TRBV9 to TRBJ2-2; unclear D gene. Germline CDR1 SGDLS, CDR2 YYNGEE. This CDR3 spans 15 amino acids. V was pared by 2 bases and J by 4 bases, with 12 bases between. CDR3 residues: CASSVGSQSTGELFF. The CDR3 nucleotides are TGTGCCAGCAGCGTGGGTTCACAGTCCACCGGGGAGCTGTTTTTT.

In its sample, this clone was seen once. Other nucleotide sequences from this sample produce the same CDR3. V usage is TRBV27 and J usage is TRBJ2-7, with 10 bases that match TRBD2. This CDR3 contains 15 residues. Unmatched junction bases numbered 3, after V lost 4 bases and J lost 0 bases. Germline V gene lookup returns CDR1 MNHEY and CDR2 SMNVEV (reference sequence). Written as DNA, the CDR3 is TGTGCCAGCAGTTCTAGGACTAGCGGCTCCTACGAGCAGTACTTC. Protein product: CASSSRTSGSYEQYF.

The rearrangement links TRBV19 to TRBJ2-3, with no clear D. CDR3 length: 13 amino acids. In germline, CDR1 is LNHDA, CDR2 SQIVND (reference sequence). V lost 6 bases to trimming and J lost 5 bases, with 12 bases between them. CDR3 DNA sequence: TGTGCCAGTAGCCCTGGCACCGGAGATACGCAGTATTTT. Amino acids: CASSPGTGDTQYF.

This chain uses TRBV6-5 with TRBJ2-1, with D hard to call. V was trimmed by 2 bases and J by 0 bases, leaving 8 bases between them. The CDR3 has 15 residues. CDR1 is MNHEY and CDR2 is SVGAGI in the germline V gene. This CDR3 is CASSYKLSSYNEQFF. CDR3 DNA: TGTGCCAGCAGTTACAAGTTGAGCTCCTACAATGAGCAGTTCTTC.

This chain connects TRBV27 to TRBJ2-7, with D tentatively TRBD1 (6 bases). Between the trimmed V and J ends, which lost 3 bases and 5 bases, there was a span of 14 bases. Germline loops: CDR1 MNHEY, CDR2 SMNVEV (reference sequence). CDR3 size: 14 residues. CDR3 sequence reads: CASSFTGFLDEQYF. The CDR3 DNA is TGTGCCAGCAGTTTTACAGGGTTTTTGGACGAGCAGTACTTC.

This clone was counted once. The CDR3 sequence is CASTRFTGDRAFF. The CDR3 nucleotides read TGTGCCAGCACCCGCTTTACAGGCGATCGGGCTTTCTTT. This chain joins TRBV9 and TRBJ1-1; weak D call: TRBD1 (5 bases). The germline V and J ends were trimmed by 6 bases and 11 bases, with 20 bases remaining between them. Germline assignment: CDR1 SGDLS and CDR2 YYNGEE. This CDR3 is built from 13 residues.

V is TRBV5-1 and J is TRBJ2-3; possibly TRBD1 for D (6 bases). The V end was cut by 4 bases, the J end by 3 bases, with 18 bases between. Germline-derived CDR1 and CDR2 are SGHRS and YFSETQ. The CDR3 length is 16 residues. Here the CDR3 reads CASSANGAGETDTQYF. The CDR3 region has the DNA TGCGCCAGCAGCGCCAACGGGGCAGGGGAGACAGATACGCAGTATTTT.

This clone was observed once. The conserved closing phenylalanine or tryptophan is absent in this CDR3, likely reflecting a read error. No DNA is shown, since the ends of the CDR3 on it are uncertain; the CDR3 is the one TCRdb lists. The rearrangement joins TRBV6-5 to TRBJ2-7; the D segment call TRBD1 is taken from the table without a DNA check. The germline CDR1 and CDR2 sequences are MNHEY and SVGAGI. A total of 11 residues make up the CDR3, ends included. The CDR3 reads CASSGQGRVHL.

This chain joins TRBV27 and TRBJ2-1; D possibly corresponds to TRBD1 (6 bases). Germline assignment: CDR1 MNHEY and CDR2 SMNVEV (reference sequence). The CDR3 consists of 14 residues. V dropped 5 bases and J dropped 9 bases, with 17 bases sitting between them. The CDR3 reads CASSADRSPGEQFF. CDR3 in DNA: TGTGCCAGCAGTGCCGACAGGTCCCCCGGTGAGCAGTTCTTC.

V gene TRBV7-8 combines with J gene TRBJ2-1; D remains ambiguous. V gave up 1 base and J gave up 9 bases, with 22 bases separating them. The CDR3 runs 17 residues. The germline V gene encodes CDR1 SGHVS and CDR2 FQNEAQ. The CDR3 DNA sequence: TGTGCCAGCAGCTTAGGTGAATGGGTTAGTACGTCGGGTGAGCAGTTCTTC. This gives the protein CASSLGEWVSTSGEQFF.

The chain combines TRBV20-1 with TRBJ2-1, with D possibly TRBD2 on 6 matching bases. The CDR3 is 11 amino acids. Germline CDR1 and CDR2: DFQATT and SNEGSKA (reference sequence). Trimming shortened V by 4 bases and J by 6 bases, and 7 bases separated the two germline ends. The CDR3, as DNA: TGCAGTGCTACGACTAGCAATGAGCAGTTCTTC. It codes for CSATTSNEQFF.

The genes are TRBV27 and TRBJ1-4; tentative D call: TRBD1 (5 bases). Germline values: CDR1 MNHEY, CDR2 SMNVEV (reference sequence). This CDR3 contains 15 residues. Trimming shortened V by 6 bases and J by 3 bases, and 14 bases separated the two germline ends. CDR3 residues: CASRSQGFANEKLFF. CDR3 nucleotides: TGTGCCAGCAGATCTCAGGGCTTTGCTAATGAAAAACTGTTTTTT.

V usage is TRBV7-9 and J usage is TRBJ2-1; D ambiguous. The CDR3 runs 15 residues. V lost 5 bases and J lost 1, with 12 bases in between. Germline-derived CDR1 and CDR2 are SEHNR and FQNEAQ (reference sequence). As DNA, the CDR3 is TGTGCCAGCAGCCCAACGGCAGCTTCCTACAATGAGCAGTTCTTC. As protein: CASSPTAASYNEQFF.

The rearrangement joins TRBV7-2 to TRBJ2-7; 13 positions agree with TRBD2. The J segment lost 6 bases and the V segment lost 5 bases, leaving 10 bases of the junction unmatched. The CDR3 loop spans 16 amino acids. Per germline, CDR1 SGHTA and CDR2 FQGNSA. CDR3 in amino acids: CASSIGGTSGIREQYF. The CDR3 DNA reads as TGTGCCAGCAGCATAGGGGGGACTAGCGGGATTCGCGAGCAGTACTTC.

The CDR3 sequence: CATSRGRAGGNSYEQYF. The CDR3 region has the DNA TGTGCCACCAGCAGAGGTCGAGCGGGAGGGAACTCCTACGAGCAGTACTTC. This chain connects TRBV15 to TRBJ2-7, with 10 bases identical to TRBD2. The J segment lost 0 bases and the V segment lost 1 base, leaving 6 bases of the junction unmatched. The V gene's germline CDR1 is LNHNV and CDR2 YYDKDF (reference sequence). The CDR3 runs to 17 residues.

This chain links TRBV10-1 with TRBJ1-1, with no clear D. Trimming removed 4 bases at V and 0 bases at J, with 12 bases between. The germline gives CDR1 WNHNN, CDR2 SYGVQD (reference sequence). The CDR3 has 15 amino acids. This CDR3 reads CASSADAGMNTEAFF. In DNA form, the CDR3 reads TGCGCCAGCAGTGCGGACGCGGGCATGAACACTGAAGCTTTCTTT.

The chain recombines TRBV28 with TRBJ1-4, with D unclear. The germline gives CDR1 MDHEN, CDR2 SYDVKM. V lost 3 bases and J 1 base, leaving 9 bases between the germline ends. The CDR3 sequence is 15 residues long. This chain's CDR3 is CASSFMEITNEKLFF. DNA for the CDR3: TGTGCCAGCAGTTTCATGGAAATAACTAATGAAAAACTGTTTTTT.

The V call is TRBV5-1, the J call TRBJ2-1; 8 bases fit TRBD2. J gave up 5 bases and V 0 bases, and 10 bases lay outside the gene matches. Germline V gene sequence: CDR1 SGHRS, CDR2 YFSETQ. The CDR3 extends over 17 amino acids. The CDR3, as DNA: TGCGCCAGCAGCTTGGACTGGCGGGAGGAAGCCAACAATGAGCAGTTCTTC. Protein product: CASSLDWREEANNEQFF.